These 29 T cell receptor beta chains came from one sample sequenced in a study of shared clonotypes between healthy human individuals. Measured with immunoSEQ multiplex PCR; TCRdb has only the in-frame clones, and not every one. The data hold just over 2,000,000 clones, with 95% observed a single time. Sequencing input: naive CD4+ T cells sorted from blood. The subset here: CD45RA+ positively selected. These receptors were collected from a man aged 18 to 35 in good health.

This clone has only one observation. The V and J genes are TRBV6-6 and TRBJ1-3; no clear D gene. V was cut by 3 bases and J by 0 bases, with 9 bases left in between. The CDR3 contains 15 residues. Germline loops: CDR1 MNHNY, CDR2 SVGAGI (reference sequence). The CDR3 loop is CASSYSLLSGNTIYF. DNA for the CDR3: TGTGCCAGCAGTTATTCGTTACTCTCTGGAAACACCATATATTTT.

The gene calls are TRBV18 and TRBJ2-7; perhaps TRBD2 as D (6 bases). The CDR3 is made up of 16 amino acids. V was clipped by 3 bases and J by 6 bases, with 21 bases between them. CDR1 and CDR2 (germline): KGHSH, LQKENI. The CDR3 bases are TGTGCCAGCTCACCCCCGATGGGGGGAGACTTGGGCGAGCAGTACTTC. It specifies CASSPPMGGDLGEQYF.

The chain combines TRBV30 with TRBJ2-1; D remains ambiguous. The CDR3 runs to 16 residues. V shed 0 bases and J shed 2 bases, with 14 bases lying between them. CDR1 GTSNPN and CDR2 SVGIG come from the germline V gene (reference sequence). The CDR3: CAWSVRLSKPYNEQFF. The CDR3 bases are TGTGCCTGGAGTGTACGTCTCAGCAAACCCTACAATGAGCAGTTCTTC.

The gene calls are TRBV28 and TRBJ1-4; tentative D call: TRBD1 (6 bases). Deletions cut 6 bases from V and 5 bases from J, with 16 bases between. This CDR3 comprises 15 residues. Germline V gene lookup returns CDR1 MDHEN and CDR2 SYDVKM. The CDR3 loop reads CASSTYRAKNEKLFF. CDR3 sequence (DNA): TGTGCCAGCAGCACCTACAGGGCAAAAAATGAAAAACTGTTTTTT.

This clone was counted once. This may be a read error, as it is one base from a much larger clone. The chain is built from TRBV18 and TRBJ2-3, with 12 bases identical to TRBD2. This CDR3 spans 17 amino acids. Germline CDR1 reads KGHSH; CDR2 reads LQKENI. Trimming cost V 3 bases and J 4 bases; bases outside gene matches: 8. The CDR3 DNA follows: TGTGCCAGCTCACCCCTAGCGGGAGGGCCGGGGGCAGATACGCAGTATTTT. This encodes CASSPLAGGPGADTQYF.

The chain has TRBV2 and TRBJ2-2, with D possibly being TRBD1 (6 bases). The CDR3 sequence is 15 residues long. CDR1 is SNHLY and CDR2 is FYNNEI in the germline V gene. The V gene lost 6 bases and the J gene lost 0 bases, with 11 bases spanning the gap. As DNA, the CDR3 is TGTGCCAGCAGGGCGACAGGACCGAACACCGGGGAGCTGTTTTTT. Translated: CASRATGPNTGELFF.

The rearrangement joins TRBV5-6 to TRBJ2-3; TRBD2 matches 8 bases. Per the germline V gene, CDR1 is SGHDT and CDR2 is YYEEEE. This CDR3 comprises 16 residues. Germline trimming cut 1 base from V and 5 bases from J; bases unmatched to any gene: 9. CDR3 nucleotide sequence: TGTGCCAGCAGCTTGATCTTAGCGGGGAGGGGAGATACGCAGTATTTT. It specifies CASSLILAGRGDTQYF.

The chain joins TRBV23-1 to TRBJ2-1; the D gene is possibly TRBD1 (5 bases). TRBV23-1 is designated an ORF whose function remains uncertain. Trimming pared 2 bases from V and 6 bases from J, leaving 17 bases between. This CDR3 spans 16 amino acids. The CDR3 reads CASSQDLSRAFNEQFF. CDR3 nucleotides: TGCGCCAGCAGTCAAGATCTTAGCAGGGCTTTCAATGAGCAGTTCTTC.

Remarks on this clone: Other DNA sequences in this specimen translate into the identical CDR3. Here the CDR3 DNA reads TGTGCCAGCAGTTGGGGACAGGGGAGCACAGATACGCAGTATTTT. This gives the protein CASSWGQGSTDTQYF. V gene TRBV6-5 combines with J gene TRBJ2-3; 10 bases agree with TRBD1. After removal of 4 bases from V and 0 bases from J, the junction contained 1 base not matched to a gene. The CDR3 length is 15 residues. From germline, CDR1 is MNHEY and CDR2 SVGAGI.

The chain carries TRBV9 and TRBJ1-5; D is ambiguous. The V and J ends lost 4 bases and 3 bases respectively, with 8 bases between them. Germline V CDR1 and CDR2: SGDLS, YYNGEE. This CDR3 has 13 amino acids. CDR3 DNA: TGTGCCAGCAGCTCCTCCACCAATCAGCCCCAGCATTTT. Translation: CASSSSTNQPQHF.

This chain uses TRBV4-3 with TRBJ2-1; tentatively, D is TRBD1 (5 bases). Trimming removed 1 base from V and 0 bases from J, with 10 bases in between. This CDR3 is built from 16 residues. Germline V CDR1 and CDR2: LGHNA, YSLEER. The CDR3 DNA is TGCGCCAGCAGCCAAGGGAAGGGGCGCTCCTACAATGAGCAGTTCTTC. Protein: CASSQGKGRSYNEQFF.

The V gene is TRBV10-2, the J gene TRBJ1-2; D is ambiguous. In germline, CDR1 is WSHSY, CDR2 SAAADI. The CDR3 runs 15 residues. Trimming removed 0 bases at V and 5 bases at J, with 13 bases between. The CDR3 reads CASSESGPGSYGYTF. CDR3 in DNA: TGCGCCAGCAGTGAGTCAGGGCCAGGTTCTTATGGCTACACCTTC.

This clone is a singleton in its sample. The CDR3 reads CASSSRASGNGEQYF. The DNA of the CDR3 is TGCGCCAGCAGCTCGCGTGCTAGCGGGAACGGTGAGCAGTACTTC. This chain links TRBV5-1 with TRBJ2-7, with 9 bases aligning to TRBD2. Germline CDR1 is SGHRS and CDR2 is YFSETQ. There are 15 residues in the CDR3. The V segment lost 3 bases and the J segment 7 bases; nucleotides outside the gene matches: 11.

The chain couples TRBV28 to TRBJ2-7; tentative D call: TRBD1 (5 bases). The germline V and J ends were trimmed by 7 bases and 0 bases, with 10 bases remaining between them. The CDR3 sequence is 13 residues long. Germline-derived CDR1 and CDR2 are MDHEN and SYDVKM. The CDR3 is CASIDSFSYEQYF. CDR3 DNA: TGTGCCAGCATAGACAGCTTCTCCTACGAGCAGTACTTC.

The chain uses TRBV2 and TRBJ1-3, with 7 bases identical to TRBD1. CDR3 length: 15 amino acids. The germline V gene encodes CDR1 SNHLY and CDR2 FYNNEI. V was pared by 3 bases and J by 4 bases, with 6 bases of the junction left unmatched. Here the CDR3 reads CASSEETGRGNTIYF. The DNA for the CDR3 is TGTGCCAGCAGTGAGGAGACAGGGCGAGGAAACACCATATATTTT.

V usage is TRBV18 and J usage is TRBJ1-1; D ambiguous. Germline loops: CDR1 KGHSH, CDR2 LQKENI. This CDR3 has 14 amino acids. V was pared by 5 bases and J by 1 base, with 11 bases between. The CDR3 sequence is CASSAQAKNTEAFF. CDR3 bases: TGTGCCAGCTCAGCTCAGGCCAAGAACACTGAAGCTTTCTTT.

The chain joins TRBV29-1 to TRBJ2-7; unclear D gene. The CDR3 runs to 12 residues. Germline V lookup: CDR1 SQVTM, CDR2 ANQGSEA. V was shortened by 7 bases and J by 3 bases, with 13 bases between the two germline ends. CDR3: CSASSSNYEQYF. CDR3 DNA: TGCAGCGCCTCCTCAAGCAACTACGAGCAGTACTTC.

This clone came up once. Here the CDR3 DNA reads TGCACGGCAGGAGCAGATACGCAGTATTTT. Its protein is CTAGADTQYF. J is TRBJ2-3 and V is TRBV29-1; D unresolved. The CDR3 has 10 residues. Germline CDR1 and CDR2: SQVTM and ANQGSEA.

This sequence joins TRBV2 and TRBJ2-3; unclear D gene. Germline loops: CDR1 SNHLY, CDR2 FYNNEI. V shed 4 bases and J shed 7 bases, with 15 bases lying between them. The CDR3 covers 14 residues. CDR3 loop: CASSVRSQRYTQYF. The CDR3 nucleotides are TGTGCCAGCAGTGTCAGGTCCCAGAGATATACGCAGTATTTT.

V is TRBV5-4 and J is TRBJ2-6; no reliable D call. CDR1 and CDR2 (germline): SGHNT, YYREEE (reference sequence). V dropped 0 bases and J dropped 4 bases, with 11 bases sitting between them. The CDR3 length is 16 residues. In DNA form, the CDR3 reads TGTGCCAGCAGCTTGGACGGCGGTGTAGGGGCCAACGTCCTGACTTTC. Protein product: CASSLDGGVGANVLTF.

This clone was seen a few times. The rearrangement uses TRBV12-5 and TRBJ1-5, with D unclear. This CDR3 contains 11 residues. V was clipped by 1 base and J by 9 bases, with 4 bases between them. Germline V lookup: CDR1 LGHNT, CDR2 FRNRAP. The CDR3, as DNA: TGTGCTAGTGGTTTGGGGGGGCCCCAGCATTTT. Translated, it gives CASGLGGPQHF.

This chain uses TRBV2 with TRBJ1-5; tentatively, D is TRBD1 (5 bases). V shed 5 bases and J shed 3 bases, with 14 bases lying between them. CDR1 and CDR2 from the germline V gene are SNHLY and FYNNEI. CDR3 size: 15 residues. CDR3 in DNA: TGTGCCAGCAGTTCCCTACGACAGAACAATCAGCCCCAGCATTTT. Residues: CASSSLRQNNQPQHF.

This sequence joins TRBV30 and TRBJ1-5; tentatively, D is TRBD1 (5 bases). CDR1 and CDR2 (germline): GTSNPN, SVGIG (reference sequence). This CDR3 has 14 residues. Trimming took off 0 bases at V and 7 bases at J, with 13 bases between the two ends. This CDR3 is CAWSVDSRSQPQHF. DNA of the CDR3: TGTGCCTGGAGTGTAGACAGTCGGAGCCAGCCCCAGCATTTT.

This clone turned up a few times. The chain links TRBV30 to TRBJ1-5; D is unresolved. Per the germline V gene, CDR1 is GTSNPN and CDR2 is SVGIG (reference sequence). Trimming removed 7 bases from V and 2 bases from J, with 12 bases in between. The CDR3 totals 13 residues. DNA for the CDR3: TGTGCCTCGGAGGGTGGGGGCAATCAGCCCCAGCATTTT. The encoded protein is CASEGGGNQPQHF.

This sequence joins TRBV9 and TRBJ2-7; 10 positions agree with TRBD2. This CDR3 spans 16 amino acids. Germline CDR1 SGDLS, CDR2 YYNGEE. Germline trimming cut 4 bases from V and 6 bases from J; bases unmatched to any gene: 13. The DNA for the CDR3 is TGTGCCAGCAGCCCCCAAAATGTAGCGGGAGGTATCGAGCAGTACTTC. It codes for CASSPQNVAGGIEQYF.

The genes are TRBV7-2 and TRBJ2-3; D remains ambiguous. V lost 5 bases and J lost 4, with 10 bases in between. This CDR3 has 13 amino acids. CDR1 and CDR2 (germline): SGHTA, FQGNSA. The CDR3 reads CASSTRSPDTQYF. The CDR3 DNA follows: TGTGCCAGCAGCACCCGGTCGCCAGATACGCAGTATTTT.

CDR3 coding DNA: TGTGCCAGCAGCTTAGGTTGGGTGGATTCACCCCTCCACTTT. Its translation is CASSLGWVDSPLHF. V and J are TRBV11-2 and TRBJ1-6; D is ambiguous. Trimming left V 1 base short and J 8 bases short, with 9 bases between. Per germline, CDR1 SGHAT and CDR2 FQNNGV. The CDR3 is 14 amino acids.

Concerning this clone: Other DNA sequences in the sample encode the same CDR3. The chain uses TRBV18 and TRBJ2-7; TRBD1 matches 10 bases. J lost 4 bases, V lost 5 bases, and 2 bases had no gene match. Germline loops: CDR1 KGHSH, CDR2 LQKENI. The length of the CDR3 is 13 residues. The CDR3 sequence is CASSRDRGYEQYF. For the CDR3, the DNA is TGTGCCAGCTCAAGGGACAGGGGTTACGAGCAGTACTTC.

With regard to this clone: Other DNA variants within this sample encode the same CDR3. The gene calls are TRBV2 and TRBJ1-5; 10 bases are shared with TRBD1. V was pared by 6 bases and J by 7 bases, with 6 bases of the junction left unmatched. Germline CDR1 is SNHLY and CDR2 is FYNNEI. The CDR3 runs 14 residues. CDR3 in amino acids: CASSEDRGGQPQHF. In nucleotides, the CDR3 is TGTGCCAGCAGCGAGGACAGGGGGGGACAGCCCCAGCATTTT.